The subject of this entry is one T cell receptor (beta chain). Its antigen is not known. The data are from a study of tumor-infiltrating lymphocytes in primary liver carcinoma. The wider study: Regardless of tissue type, samples showed similar yields of roughly 3.5 to 7.13 million productive TCRbeta reads.

Blood RNA was derived from unsorted whole blood, and germline DNA was extracted too. Patients were treatment-naive with chronic HBV infection. Around 3.7 milliliters of peripheral blood were gathered ahead of the operation. A constant-region primer primed TCR beta cDNA synthesis from roughly 520 ng of total RNA. Amplification in three nested multiplex PCR rounds with slightly modified ARM-PCR gave rise to TCR beta libraries. In the first two PCR rounds, TRBV1-TRBV30 forward primers were paired with a C-beta reverse primer, and each round lasted approximately 10 cycles. TCRdb ran MiXCR on the multiplex PCR reads and lists one entry per CDR3 protein. Of around 330,000 distinct CDR3 sequences listed, 50% to 70% are singletons. The CDR3 sequence is 16 residues long. Trimming shortened V by 6 bases and J by 4 bases, and 22 bases separated the two germline ends. Study-wide results and limits: A significantly higher top-250-clone fraction was found in tumors than in blood (p = 0.039).

This TCR came from a man aged 35 to 55 with primary liver carcinoma and hepatitis B virus infection. The chain is built from TRBV6-7 and TRBJ2-7; the D call may be TRBD1 or TRBD2 (5 bases each). TRBV6-7 is labeled an ORF, and its function is uncertain. Sequenced input: peripheral blood. CDR3 sequence (DNA): TGTGCCAGCAGATCCTCCTTTAGGACGGGGCCGTACGAGCAGTACTTC. Its protein is CASRSSFRTGPYEQYF.